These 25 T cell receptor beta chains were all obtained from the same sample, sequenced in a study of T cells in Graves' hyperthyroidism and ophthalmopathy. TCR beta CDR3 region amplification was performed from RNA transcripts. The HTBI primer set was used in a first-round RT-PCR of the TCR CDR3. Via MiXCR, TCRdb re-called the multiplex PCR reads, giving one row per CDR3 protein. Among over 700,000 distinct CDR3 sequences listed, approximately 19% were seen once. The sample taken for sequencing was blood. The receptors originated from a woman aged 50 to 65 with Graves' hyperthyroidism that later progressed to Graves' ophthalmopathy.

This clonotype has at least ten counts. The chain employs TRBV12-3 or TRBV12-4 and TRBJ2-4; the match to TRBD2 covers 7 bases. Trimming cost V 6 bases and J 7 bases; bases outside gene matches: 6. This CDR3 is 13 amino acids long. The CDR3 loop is CASSSSGANIQYF. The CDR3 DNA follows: TGTGCCAGCAGCTCCAGCGGGGCCAACATTCAGTACTTC.

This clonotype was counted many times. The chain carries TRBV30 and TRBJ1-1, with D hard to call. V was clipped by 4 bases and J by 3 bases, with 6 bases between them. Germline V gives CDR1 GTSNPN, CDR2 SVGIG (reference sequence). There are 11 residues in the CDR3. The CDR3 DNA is TGTGCCTGGAATAGTTACACTGAAGCTTTCTTT. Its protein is CAWNSYTEAFF.

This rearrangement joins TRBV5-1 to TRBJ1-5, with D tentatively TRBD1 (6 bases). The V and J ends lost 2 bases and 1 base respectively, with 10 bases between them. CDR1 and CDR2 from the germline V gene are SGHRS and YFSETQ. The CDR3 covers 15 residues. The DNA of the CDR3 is TGCGCCAGCAGCTTTACAGGGTCCAGCAATCAGCCCCAGCATTTT. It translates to CASSFTGSSNQPQHF.

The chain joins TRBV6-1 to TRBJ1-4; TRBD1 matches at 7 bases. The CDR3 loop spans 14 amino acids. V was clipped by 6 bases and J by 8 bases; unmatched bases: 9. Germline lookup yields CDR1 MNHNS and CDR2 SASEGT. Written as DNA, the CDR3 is TGTGCCAGCAGGACCGACAGGGAAGACGAAAAACTGTTTTTT. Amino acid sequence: CASRTDREDEKLFF.

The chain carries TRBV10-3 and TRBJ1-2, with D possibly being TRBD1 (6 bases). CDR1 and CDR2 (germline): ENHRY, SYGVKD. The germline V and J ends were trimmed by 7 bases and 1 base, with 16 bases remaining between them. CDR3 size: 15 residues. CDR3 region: CAITVSGALNYGYTF. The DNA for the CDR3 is TGTGCCATCACAGTATCAGGGGCGCTTAACTATGGCTACACCTTC.

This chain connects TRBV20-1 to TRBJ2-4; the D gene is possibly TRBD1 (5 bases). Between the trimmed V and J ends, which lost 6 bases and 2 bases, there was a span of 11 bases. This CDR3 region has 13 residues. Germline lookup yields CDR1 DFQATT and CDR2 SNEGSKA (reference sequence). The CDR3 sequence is CSAEPDTKNIQYF. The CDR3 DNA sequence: TGCAGTGCCGAGCCGGACACCAAAAACATTCAGTACTTC.

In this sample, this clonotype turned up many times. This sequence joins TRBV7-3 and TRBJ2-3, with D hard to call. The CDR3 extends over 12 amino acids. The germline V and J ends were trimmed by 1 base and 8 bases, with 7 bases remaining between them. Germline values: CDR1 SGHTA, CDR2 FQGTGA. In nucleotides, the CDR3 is TGTGCCAGCAGCTTAAGTGGAACTACGCAGTATTTT. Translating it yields CASSLSGTTQYF.

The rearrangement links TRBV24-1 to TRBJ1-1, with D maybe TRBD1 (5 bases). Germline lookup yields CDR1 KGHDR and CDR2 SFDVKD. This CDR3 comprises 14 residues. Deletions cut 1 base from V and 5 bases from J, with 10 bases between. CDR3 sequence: CATSDFGARTEAFF. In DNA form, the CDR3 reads TGTGCCACCAGTGATTTCGGGGCACGGACTGAAGCTTTCTTT.

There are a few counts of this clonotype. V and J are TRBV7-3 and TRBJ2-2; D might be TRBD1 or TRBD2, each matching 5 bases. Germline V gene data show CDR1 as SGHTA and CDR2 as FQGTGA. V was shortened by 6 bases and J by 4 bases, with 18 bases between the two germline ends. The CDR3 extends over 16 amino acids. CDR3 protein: CASRGTGTQGTGELFF. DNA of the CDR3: TGTGCCAGCAGGGGGACCGGGACCCAGGGCACCGGGGAGCTGTTTTTT.

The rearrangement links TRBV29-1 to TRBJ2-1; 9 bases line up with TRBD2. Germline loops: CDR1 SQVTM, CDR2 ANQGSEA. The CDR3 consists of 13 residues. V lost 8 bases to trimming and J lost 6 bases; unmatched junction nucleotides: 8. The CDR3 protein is CSSLAGGPNEQFF. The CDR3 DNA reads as TGCAGCTCTCTGGCGGGGGGGCCCAATGAGCAGTTCTTC.

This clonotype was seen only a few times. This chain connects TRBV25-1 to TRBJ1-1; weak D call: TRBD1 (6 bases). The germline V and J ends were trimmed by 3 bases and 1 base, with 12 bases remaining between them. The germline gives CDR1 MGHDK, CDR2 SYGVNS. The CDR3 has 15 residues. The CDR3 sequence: CASSDLRDKNTEAFF. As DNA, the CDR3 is TGTGCCAGCAGTGATCTCCGGGACAAGAACACTGAAGCTTTCTTT. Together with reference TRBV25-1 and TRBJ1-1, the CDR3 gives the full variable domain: EADIYQTPRYLVIGTGKKITLECSQTMGHDKMYWYQQDPGMELHLIHYSYGVNSTEKGDLSSESTVSRIRTEHFPLTLESARPSHTSQYLCASSDLRDKNTEAFFGQGTRLTVV.

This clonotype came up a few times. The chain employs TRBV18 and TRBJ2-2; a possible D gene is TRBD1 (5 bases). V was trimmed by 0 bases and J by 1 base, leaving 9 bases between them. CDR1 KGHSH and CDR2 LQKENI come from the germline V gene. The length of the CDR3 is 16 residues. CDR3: CASSPPSGQNTGELFF. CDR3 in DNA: TGTGCCAGCTCACCACCTTCAGGACAGAACACCGGGGAGCTGTTTTTT.

The CDR3 region has the DNA TGTGCCAGCAGTTTTCAGGGGGCGAACTATGGCTACACCTTC. It translates to CASSFQGANYGYTF. J is TRBJ1-2 and V is TRBV27; 8 nucleotides align to TRBD1. Per germline, CDR1 MNHEY and CDR2 SMNVEV (reference sequence). The CDR3 has 14 residues. V dropped 3 bases and J dropped 2; count of bases not matched to a gene: 2.

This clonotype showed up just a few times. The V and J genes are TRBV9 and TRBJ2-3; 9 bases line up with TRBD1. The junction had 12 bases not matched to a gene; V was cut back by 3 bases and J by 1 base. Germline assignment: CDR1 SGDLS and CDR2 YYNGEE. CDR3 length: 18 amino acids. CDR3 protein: CASSAPLTRTGGTDTQYF. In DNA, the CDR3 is TGTGCCAGCAGCGCGCCTCTGACACGGACAGGGGGCACAGATACGCAGTATTTT.

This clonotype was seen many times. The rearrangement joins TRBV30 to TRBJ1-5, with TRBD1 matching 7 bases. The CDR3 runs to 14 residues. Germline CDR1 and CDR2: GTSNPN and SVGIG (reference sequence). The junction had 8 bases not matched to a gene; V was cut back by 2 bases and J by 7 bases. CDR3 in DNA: TGTGCCTGGAGTCAGACAGGGATGAGGCAGCCCCAGCATTTT. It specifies CAWSQTGMRQPQHF.

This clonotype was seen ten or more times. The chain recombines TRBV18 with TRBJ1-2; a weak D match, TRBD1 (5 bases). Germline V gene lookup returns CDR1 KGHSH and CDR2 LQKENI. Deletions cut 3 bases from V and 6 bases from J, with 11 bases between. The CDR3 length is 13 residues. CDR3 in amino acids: CASSPDSRDGYTF. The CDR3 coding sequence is TGTGCCAGCTCACCTGACAGTAGGGATGGCTACACCTTC.

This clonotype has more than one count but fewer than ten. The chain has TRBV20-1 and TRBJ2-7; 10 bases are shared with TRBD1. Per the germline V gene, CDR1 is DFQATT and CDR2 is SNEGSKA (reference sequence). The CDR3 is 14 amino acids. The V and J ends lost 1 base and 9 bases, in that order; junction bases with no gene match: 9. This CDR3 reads CSARGGGQGMSQYF. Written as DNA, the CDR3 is TGCAGTGCTAGAGGGGGGGGACAGGGGATGTCGCAGTACTTC.

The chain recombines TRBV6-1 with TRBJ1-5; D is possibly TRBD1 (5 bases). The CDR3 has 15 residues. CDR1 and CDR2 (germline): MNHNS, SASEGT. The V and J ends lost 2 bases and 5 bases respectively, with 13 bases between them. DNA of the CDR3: TGTGCCAGCAGTGAAACTTGGGGGGTGGATCAGCCCCAGCATTTT. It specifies CASSETWGVDQPQHF.

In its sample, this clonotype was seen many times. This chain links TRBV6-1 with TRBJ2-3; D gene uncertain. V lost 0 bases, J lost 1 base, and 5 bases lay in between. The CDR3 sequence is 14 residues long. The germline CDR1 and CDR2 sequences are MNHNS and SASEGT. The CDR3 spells CASSEAWGTDTQYF. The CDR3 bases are TGTGCCAGCAGTGAAGCGTGGGGCACAGATACGCAGTATTTT.

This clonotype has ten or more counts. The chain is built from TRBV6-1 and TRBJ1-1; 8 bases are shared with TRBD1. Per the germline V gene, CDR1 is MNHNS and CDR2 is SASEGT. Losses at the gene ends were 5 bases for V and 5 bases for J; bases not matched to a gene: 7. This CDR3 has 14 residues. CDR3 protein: CASSTQGAWTEAFF. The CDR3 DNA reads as TGTGCCAGCAGTACCCAGGGGGCATGGACTGAAGCTTTCTTT.

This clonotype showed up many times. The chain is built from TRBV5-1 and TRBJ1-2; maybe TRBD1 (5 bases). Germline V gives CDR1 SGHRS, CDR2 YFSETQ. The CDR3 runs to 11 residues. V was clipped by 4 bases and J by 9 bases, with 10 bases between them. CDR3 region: CASSADTRYTF. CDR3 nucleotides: TGCGCCAGCAGCGCGGACACACGCTACACCTTC. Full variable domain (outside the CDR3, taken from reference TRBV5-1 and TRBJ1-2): KAGVTQTPRYLIKTRGQQVTLSCSPISGHRSVSWYQQTPGQGLQFLFEYFSETQRNKGNFPGRFSGRQFSNSRSEMNVSTLELGDSALYLCASSADTRYTFGSGTRLTVV.

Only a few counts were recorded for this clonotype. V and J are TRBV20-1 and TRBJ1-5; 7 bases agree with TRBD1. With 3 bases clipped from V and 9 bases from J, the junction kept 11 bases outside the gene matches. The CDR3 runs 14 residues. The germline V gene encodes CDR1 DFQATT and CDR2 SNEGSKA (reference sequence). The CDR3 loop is CSASRQGVGLPQHF. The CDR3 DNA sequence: TGCAGTGCTAGCCGACAGGGCGTGGGCTTGCCCCAGCATTTT.

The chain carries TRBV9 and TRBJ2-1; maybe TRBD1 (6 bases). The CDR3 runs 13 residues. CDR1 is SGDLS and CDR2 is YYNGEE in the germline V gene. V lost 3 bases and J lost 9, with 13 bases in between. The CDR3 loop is CASSETGLPEQFF. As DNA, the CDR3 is TGTGCCAGCAGCGAAACAGGGTTACCTGAGCAGTTCTTC. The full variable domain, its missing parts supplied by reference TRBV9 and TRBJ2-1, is DSGVTQTPKHLITATGQRVTLRCSPRSGDLSVYWYQQSLDQGLQFLIQYYNGEERAKGNILERFSAQQFPDLHSELNLSSLELGDSALYFCASSETGLPEQFFGPGTRLTVL.

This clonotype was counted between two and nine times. CDR3 sequence reads: CAWSYTSYEQYF. The CDR3 region has the DNA TGTGCCTGGAGCTACACCAGCTACGAGCAGTACTTC. This chain links TRBV30 with TRBJ2-7; D uncertain. CDR3 size: 12 residues. V dropped 3 bases and J dropped 3 bases, with 9 bases sitting between them. The germline V gene has CDR1 GTSNPN and CDR2 SVGIG (reference sequence). The whole variable domain, remainder taken from reference TRBV30 and TRBJ2-7, is SQTIHQWPATLVQPVGSPLSLECTVEGTSNPNLYWYRQAAGRGLQLLFYSVGIGQISSEVPQNLSASRPQDRQFILSSKKLLLSDSGFYLCAWSYTSYEQYFGPGTRLTVT.

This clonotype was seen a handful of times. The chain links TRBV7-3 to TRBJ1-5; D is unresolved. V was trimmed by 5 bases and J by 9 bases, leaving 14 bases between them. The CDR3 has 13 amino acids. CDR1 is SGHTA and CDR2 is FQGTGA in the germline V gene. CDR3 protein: CASSPVPGGPQHF. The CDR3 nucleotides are TGTGCCAGCAGCCCCGTCCCTGGTGGGCCCCAGCATTTT.